The next 21 T cell receptor beta chains were all read from a single sample in a study of T cell responses to AZD1222 COVID-19 vaccine. Produced via immunoSEQ multiplex PCR; TCRdb's table is partial and in-frame only. The table includes 110,000 or so clones, approximately 86% detected once. The starting material was peripheral blood, obtained 28 days after the second AZD1222 dose. Receptors originate from an adult who received the AZD1222 COVID-19 vaccine.

The chain employs TRBV9 and TRBJ2-2; 8 nucleotides agree with TRBD2. Germline V gives CDR1 SGDLS, CDR2 YYNGEE. This CDR3 spans 15 amino acids. Trimming took 0 bases from V and 5 from J; bases not matched to a gene: 3. The CDR3 sequence is CASSVGGGRTGELFF. The CDR3, as DNA: TGTGCCAGCAGCGTAGGCGGGGGGAGGACCGGGGAGCTGTTTTTT.

CDR3 DNA: TGCGCCAGCAGCTTATTATCAGGGGCGACTAATGAAAAACTGTTTTTT. Translation: CASSLLSGATNEKLFF. This chain connects TRBV5-1 to TRBJ1-4, with D possibly being TRBD1 (6 bases). V lost 2 bases and J 2 bases, leaving 13 bases between the germline ends. The CDR3 totals 16 residues. In germline, CDR1 is SGHRS, CDR2 YFSETQ.

The chain joins TRBV9 to TRBJ2-2; unclear D gene. Looked up from germline, CDR1 is SGDLS and CDR2 is YYNGEE. The CDR3 consists of 13 residues. Between the trimmed V and J ends, which lost 3 bases and 0 bases, there was a span of 3 bases. The CDR3 DNA sequence: TGTGCCAGCAGCGAGTCGAACACCGGGGAGCTGTTTTTT. Protein: CASSESNTGELFF.

For the CDR3, the DNA is TGTGCCAGCAGCCAGGAGGGACTATCCCGGGGGGAGACCCAGTACTTC. Protein product: CASSQEGLSRGETQYF. V is TRBV11-2 and J is TRBJ2-5, with 7 bases fitting TRBD2. J gave up 5 bases and V 5 bases, and 14 bases lay outside the gene matches. CDR3 length: 16 residues. The germline V gene encodes CDR1 SGHAT and CDR2 FQNNGV.

This clone has a single count. The V call is TRBV7-9, the J call TRBJ1-2; D might be TRBD1 (5 bases). V lost 11 bases to trimming and J lost 4 bases, with 20 bases between them. The CDR3 is made up of 14 amino acids. CDR1 and CDR2 (germline): SEHNR, FQNEAQ (reference sequence). This chain's CDR3 is CAGGGGNRVYGYTF. The CDR3 nucleotides read TGTGCCGGGGGAGGCGGAAACCGCGTCTATGGCTACACCTTC.

The chain's CDR3 is CASSEARLAGGPGFGTDTQYF. CDR3 nucleotides: TGTGCCAGCAGTGAAGCCCGCCTAGCGGGAGGCCCTGGGTTTGGCACAGATACGCAGTATTTT. J is TRBJ2-3 and V is TRBV6-1; 11 bases map to TRBD2. This CDR3 has 21 amino acids. V lost 0 bases, J lost 1 base, and 15 bases stayed unmatched. Germline-derived CDR1 and CDR2 are MNHNS and SASEGT.

This clone was counted only a few times. V and J are TRBV7-2 and TRBJ2-7, with D hard to call. The germline V and J ends were trimmed by 0 bases and 3 bases, with 15 bases remaining between them. CDR1 is SGHTA, CDR2 FQGNSA, per germline. This CDR3 comprises 16 residues. DNA for the CDR3: TGTGCCAGCAGCTTAGCCGCGACGGCAGATCTCTACGAGCAGTACTTC. It encodes CASSLAATADLYEQYF.

The V call is TRBV7-9, the J call TRBJ2-3; 8 bases line up with TRBD1. In germline, CDR1 is SEHNR, CDR2 FQNEAQ (reference sequence). CDR3 size: 13 residues. V shed 11 bases and J 2 bases; nucleotides not matched to a gene: 6. CDR3 residues: CAGQGTVTDTQYF. The CDR3 coding sequence is TGTGCCGGACAGGGAACCGTCACAGATACGCAGTATTTT.

The table lists this clone with a few counts. This chain links TRBV6-2 or TRBV6-3 with TRBJ2-3; D is unclear. The CDR3 consists of 14 residues. Germline values: CDR1 MNHEY, CDR2 SVGEGT. V lost 3 bases to trimming and J lost 0 bases, with 7 bases between them. The CDR3 is CASSYAESTDTQYF. The CDR3 DNA reads TGTGCCAGCAGTTATGCGGAGAGCACAGATACGCAGTATTTT.

The V and J genes are TRBV24-1 and TRBJ2-3, with D possibly matching TRBD2 (6 bases). The germline V gene has CDR1 KGHDR and CDR2 SFDVKD. V was shortened by 5 bases and J by 0 bases, with 8 bases between the two germline ends. This CDR3 spans 14 amino acids. The CDR3 reads CATSVSGSTDTQYF. In DNA, the CDR3 is TGTGCCACCAGTGTAAGCGGGAGCACAGATACGCAGTATTTT.

V is TRBV11-2 and J is TRBJ2-5; TRBD2 matches 13 bases. V gave up 4 bases and J gave up 5 bases; unmatched junction bases: 4. The CDR3 loop spans 15 amino acids. Germline assignment: CDR1 SGHAT and CDR2 FQNNGV. In DNA form, the CDR3 reads TGTGCCAGCAGCTCCGGACTAGCGGGAGCTGAGACCCAGTACTTC. Translation gives CASSSGLAGAETQYF.

The chain employs TRBV6-5 and TRBJ1-4; D perhaps matches TRBD1 (6 bases). The germline V gene has CDR1 MNHEY and CDR2 SVGAGI. The CDR3 length is 13 residues. The V gene lost 7 bases and the J gene lost 5 bases, with 11 bases spanning the gap. This chain's CDR3 is CASISQGNEKLFF. The CDR3 DNA follows: TGTGCCAGCATCTCCCAGGGGAATGAAAAACTGTTTTTT.

With regard to this clone: A much larger clone sits a single nucleotide away, making a read error possible. V gene TRBV2 combines with J gene TRBJ1-5, with D unresolved. The CDR3 has 15 amino acids. CDR1 and CDR2 from the germline V gene are SNHLY and FYNNEI. In DNA, the CDR3 is TGTGCCGGCAGTGGTGTACAATATAGCAATCAGCCCCAGCATTTT. Residues: CAGSGVQYSNQPQHF.

This chain joins TRBV10-3 and TRBJ2-3; 11 bases align to TRBD1. This CDR3 is 16 amino acids long. J gave up 3 bases and V 3 bases, and 5 bases lay outside the gene matches. CDR1 ENHRY and CDR2 SYGVKD come from the germline V gene. The CDR3 is CAISEPGQGVTDTQYF. The CDR3 DNA follows: TGTGCCATCAGTGAACCGGGACAGGGGGTGACAGATACGCAGTATTTT.

The rearrangement links TRBV5-1 to TRBJ2-5; TRBD2 agrees at 7 bases. The germline V gene encodes CDR1 SGHRS and CDR2 YFSETQ. The CDR3 loop spans 16 amino acids. The J segment lost 3 bases and the V segment lost 0 bases, leaving 8 bases of the junction unmatched. CDR3 region: CASSLAAGFGEETQYF. CDR3 DNA: TGCGCCAGCAGCTTGGCAGCGGGGTTCGGCGAAGAGACCCAGTACTTC. Based on the CDR3 plus reference TRBV5-1 and TRBJ2-5, the full variable domain is KAGVTQTPRYLIKTRGQQVTLSCSPISGHRSVSWYQQTPGQGLQFLFEYFSETQRNKGNFPGRFSGRQFSNSRSEMNVSTLELGDSALYLCASSLAAGFGEETQYFGPGTRLLVL.

The chain recombines TRBV7-3 with TRBJ2-1; D is uncertain. In germline, CDR1 is SGHTA, CDR2 FQGTGA. Trimming removed 0 bases from V and 10 bases from J, with 13 bases in between. This CDR3 has 14 amino acids. DNA for the CDR3: TGTGCCAGCAGCTTAACGTTTGGAAGCTACGAGCAGTTCTTC. This encodes CASSLTFGSYEQFF. Full variable domain (outside the CDR3, taken from reference TRBV7-3 and TRBJ2-1): GAGVSQTPSNKVTEKGKYVELRCDPISGHTALYWYRQSLGQGPEFLIYFQGTGAADDSGLPNDRFFAVRPEGSVSTLKIQRTERGDSAVYLCASSLTFGSYEQFFGPGTRLTVL.

CDR3 in DNA: TGTGCCAGCAGGCCCTATCGGACAGGGTTGGGTGGCTACACCTTC. Encoded protein: CASRPYRTGLGGYTF. The genes are TRBV6-5 and TRBJ1-2, with 8 nucleotides matching TRBD1. Germline-derived CDR1 and CDR2 are MNHEY and SVGAGI. This CDR3 contains 15 residues. V shed 6 bases and J 7 bases; nucleotides not matched to a gene: 13.

The chain is built from TRBV14 and TRBJ1-1, with D unclear. Germline values: CDR1 SGHDN, CDR2 FVKESK. V gave up 1 base and J gave up 10 bases, with 10 bases separating them. The CDR3 is made up of 12 amino acids. The CDR3 DNA reads TGTGCCAGCAGCCAAGGATGGGGTCGAGCTTTCTTT. Translating gives CASSQGWGRAFF.

The chain joins TRBV6-5 to TRBJ1-6; TRBD1 matches at 8 bases. V was clipped by 6 bases and J by 0 bases; unmatched bases: 1. Germline assignment: CDR1 MNHEY and CDR2 SVGAGI. The CDR3 has 15 residues. The CDR3: CASRDRDSYNSPLHF. The CDR3 DNA reads as TGTGCCAGCAGGGACAGGGACTCCTATAATTCACCCCTCCACTTT.

The V gene is TRBV9, the J gene TRBJ1-4; 8 bases are shared with TRBD1. The length of the CDR3 is 14 residues. Losses at the gene ends were 3 bases for V and 3 bases for J; bases not matched to a gene: 1. Per germline, CDR1 SGDLS and CDR2 YYNGEE. The CDR3 loop reads CASSAQGANEKLFF. The CDR3 DNA reads TGTGCCAGCAGCGCACAGGGGGCTAATGAAAAACTGTTTTTT.

The V gene is TRBV4-2, the J gene TRBJ2-7; 7 bases are a match to TRBD2. This CDR3 is 17 amino acids long. Germline V lookup: CDR1 LGHNA, CDR2 YNFKEQ. V gave up 4 bases and J gave up 1 base; unmatched junction bases: 13. The CDR3 nucleotides read TGTGCCAGCAGCCCCACCAGCCTAGCGGCCCCTTCCTACGAGCAGTACTTC. Protein sequence: CASSPTSLAAPSYEQYF.